A single sample is the source of the 18 T cell receptor beta chains below, sequenced in a study of T cells in Graves' hyperthyroidism and ophthalmopathy. Researchers amplified the TCR beta CDR3 regions from RNA transcripts. First-round RT-PCR of the TCR CDR3 relied on the HTBI primer set. TCRdb ran MiXCR on the multiplex PCR reads and lists one entry per CDR3 protein. The data contain under 750,000 distinct CDR3 sequences, about 17% of them singletons. Sequences were obtained from blood. These receptors originate from a woman between 50 and 59 years old with Graves' hyperthyroidism that later progressed to Graves' ophthalmopathy.

This clonotype was counted at least ten times. This chain uses TRBV20-1 with TRBJ2-3; 10 nucleotides align to TRBD2. The germline gives CDR1 DFQATT, CDR2 SNEGSKA (reference sequence). The CDR3 consists of 14 residues. Unmatched junction bases numbered 4, after V lost 4 bases and J lost 3 bases. Written as DNA, the CDR3 is TGCAGTGCTAACAAGGGACTAGCGACAGATACGCAGTATTTT. As protein: CSANKGLATDTQYF.

This clonotype was counted at least ten times. V gene TRBV3-1 combines with J gene TRBJ2-4; D remains unclear. CDR3 length: 14 amino acids. The germline gives CDR1 LGHDT, CDR2 YNNKEL (reference sequence). Deletions cut 1 base from V and 8 bases from J, with 12 bases between. Here the CDR3 reads CASSQGTALHIQYF. The CDR3 bases are TGTGCCAGCAGCCAAGGGACCGCGTTACACATTCAGTACTTC.

This clonotype has more than one count but fewer than ten. The V gene is TRBV3-1, the J gene TRBJ2-1, with D perhaps given as TRBD1 or TRBD2 (5 bases each). The CDR3 is 15 amino acids. V was cut by 2 bases and J by 9 bases, with 17 bases left in between. Germline V CDR1 and CDR2: LGHDT, YNNKEL (reference sequence). CDR3 in DNA: TGTGCCAGCAGCCAATTTCCCTTGGGGGACCCTGAGCAGTTCTTC. This translates into CASSQFPLGDPEQFF.

This clonotype was seen ten or more times. The chain is built from TRBV11-2 and TRBJ1-2; D not certain. This CDR3 is 16 amino acids long. V gave up 0 bases and J gave up 5 bases, with 16 bases separating them. CDR1 and CDR2 (germline): SGHAT, FQNNGV. The CDR3 region is CASSLDLQTIGYGYTF. CDR3 DNA: TGTGCCAGCAGCTTAGATTTGCAGACTATAGGGTATGGCTACACCTTC.

This clonotype was picked up many times. The V gene is TRBV30, the J gene TRBJ1-6, with D perhaps TRBD1 (6 bases). The germline V gene has CDR1 GTSNPN and CDR2 SVGIG (reference sequence). CDR3 length equals 12 residues. Trimming took off 5 bases at V and 11 bases at J, with 13 bases between the two ends. The CDR3 region is CAWRGRGTPLHF. For the CDR3, the DNA is TGTGCCTGGCGGGGGCGGGGGACACCCCTCCACTTT.

The chain has TRBV11-2 and TRBJ2-5; D uncertain. The CDR3 length is 14 residues. Germline CDR1 and CDR2: SGHAT and FQNNGV. Trimming took off 5 bases at V and 4 bases at J, with 14 bases between the two ends. The CDR3 spells CASSQGPKGETQYF. The DNA for the CDR3 is TGTGCCAGCAGCCAAGGGCCCAAGGGAGAGACCCAGTACTTC.

This clonotype was found many times. This chain connects TRBV2 to TRBJ1-4; D uncertain. The CDR3 length is 15 residues. V was trimmed by 8 bases and J by 4 bases, leaving 17 bases between them. Germline CDR1 is SNHLY and CDR2 is FYNNEI. In nucleotides, the CDR3 is TGTGCCAGCTCGTGGAGGCGAGGCGGTAATGAAAAACTGTTTTTT. This translates into CASSWRRGGNEKLFF.

This clonotype came up many times. The rearrangement uses TRBV2 and TRBJ2-1; tentative D call: TRBD1 (6 bases). V was clipped by 6 bases and J by 8 bases, with 14 bases between them. This CDR3 is 13 amino acids long. CDR1 is SNHLY, CDR2 FYNNEI, per germline. This chain's CDR3 is CASSDTGSDEQFF. The CDR3 region has the DNA TGTGCCAGCAGCGATACAGGGAGCGATGAGCAGTTCTTC.

In this sample, this clonotype turned up many times. The chain recombines TRBV11-1 with TRBJ2-1; 13 bases fit TRBD2. V lost 5 bases to trimming and J lost 2 bases; unmatched junction nucleotides: 6. This CDR3 comprises 17 residues. From germline, CDR1 is SGHAT and CDR2 FQDESV (reference sequence). CDR3 protein: CASSLGLAGAAYNEQFF. Here the CDR3 DNA reads TGTGCCAGCAGCCTCGGACTAGCGGGGGCCGCCTACAATGAGCAGTTCTTC.

This clonotype was seen repeatedly, ten times or more. This chain uses TRBV20-1 with TRBJ2-3; D might be TRBD2 (5 bases). The germline gives CDR1 DFQATT, CDR2 SNEGSKA (reference sequence). The length of the CDR3 is 12 residues. Trimming stripped 3 bases from V and 4 bases from J, with 8 bases between. In DNA form, the CDR3 reads TGCAGTGCTAGCGGGGTAGCAGATACGCAGTATTTT. Protein product: CSASGVADTQYF.

V gene TRBV28 combines with J gene TRBJ1-2, with D perhaps TRBD1 (6 bases). The CDR3 totals 13 residues. Trimming removed 1 base from V and 5 bases from J, with 8 bases in between. Germline-derived CDR1 and CDR2 are MDHEN and SYDVKM. The CDR3 sequence is CASSLLGTYGYTF. The CDR3 coding sequence is TGTGCCAGCAGTTTATTAGGGACATATGGCTACACCTTC.

This clonotype was detected only a few times. V and J are TRBV6-6 and TRBJ1-1, with 9 positions matching TRBD1. The CDR3 loop spans 15 amino acids. In germline, CDR1 is MNHNY, CDR2 SVGAGI (reference sequence). The junction had 10 bases not matched to a gene; V was cut back by 0 bases and J by 11 bases. CDR3 amino acids: CASSYSRTGEGVAFF. The CDR3 coding sequence is TGTGCCAGCAGTTACTCCAGGACAGGGGAGGGCGTCGCTTTCTTT.

This clonotype was counted only a few times. This chain uses TRBV6-1 with TRBJ2-3; TRBD1 aligns across 8 bases. This CDR3 is built from 14 residues. Germline CDR1 is MNHNS and CDR2 is SASEGT. Trimming at V came to 7 bases and at J to 2 bases, leaving 5 bases not matched to a gene. This CDR3 is CASTQGANTDTQYF. In nucleotides, the CDR3 is TGTGCCAGCACCCAGGGGGCCAACACAGATACGCAGTATTTT.

This chain links TRBV15 with TRBJ1-4; D is unclear. Germline-derived CDR1 and CDR2 are LNHNV and YYDKDF (reference sequence). Trimming cost V 0 bases and J 4 bases, with 12 bases left between them. The CDR3 covers 16 residues. Here the CDR3 reads CATSRDKRWNNEKLFF. CDR3 bases: TGTGCCACCAGCAGAGATAAGCGGTGGAATAATGAAAAACTGTTTTTT.

This clonotype was detected a few times. This chain uses TRBV27 with TRBJ1-5; a possible D gene is TRBD1 (6 bases). Per germline, CDR1 MNHEY and CDR2 SMNVEV (reference sequence). V was clipped by 3 bases and J by 6 bases, with 15 bases between them. The CDR3 length is 15 residues. The CDR3 sequence is CASSFGGGGSQPQHF. Here the CDR3 DNA reads TGTGCCAGCAGTTTTGGGGGAGGGGGAAGTCAGCCCCAGCATTTT.

This clonotype was seen a handful of times. V usage is TRBV6-1 and J usage is TRBJ1-5, with D maybe TRBD1 (6 bases). This CDR3 comprises 14 residues. CDR1 and CDR2 (germline): MNHNS, SASEGT. Trimming stripped 1 base from V and 7 bases from J, with 11 bases between. The CDR3 protein is CASSEEGGGQPQHF. CDR3 DNA sequence: TGTGCCAGCAGTGAAGAGGGGGGGGGCCAGCCCCAGCATTTT.

In this sample, this clonotype turned up many times. J is TRBJ1-2 and V is TRBV19; TRBD1 matches at 7 bases. This CDR3 has 14 amino acids. The germline CDR1 and CDR2 sequences are LNHDA and SQIVND (reference sequence). V trimming: 0 bases; J trimming: 7 bases; junction bases outside the gene matches: 5. Here the CDR3 DNA reads TGTGCCAGTAGTATAGAAGGAGGGGGCGCTGGCTACACCTTC. Translation gives CASSIEGGGAGYTF. Full variable domain (remainder filled in from reference TRBV19 and TRBJ1-2): DGGITQSPKYLFRKEGQNVTLSCEQNLNHDAMYWYRQDPGQGLRLIYYSQIVNDFQKGDIAEGYSVSREKKESFPLTVTSAQKNPTAFYLCASSIEGGGAGYTFGSGTRLTVV.

Only a few counts were recorded for this clonotype. The chain combines TRBV6-2 or TRBV6-3 with TRBJ1-5; no firm D call. Germline V CDR1 and CDR2: MNHEY, SVGEGT. The V and J ends lost 4 bases and 3 bases respectively, with 13 bases between them. The CDR3 covers 15 residues. The CDR3 DNA is TGTGCCAGCAGTTTATCCCGAATATTCAATCAGCCCCAGCATTTT. This encodes CASSLSRIFNQPQHF.